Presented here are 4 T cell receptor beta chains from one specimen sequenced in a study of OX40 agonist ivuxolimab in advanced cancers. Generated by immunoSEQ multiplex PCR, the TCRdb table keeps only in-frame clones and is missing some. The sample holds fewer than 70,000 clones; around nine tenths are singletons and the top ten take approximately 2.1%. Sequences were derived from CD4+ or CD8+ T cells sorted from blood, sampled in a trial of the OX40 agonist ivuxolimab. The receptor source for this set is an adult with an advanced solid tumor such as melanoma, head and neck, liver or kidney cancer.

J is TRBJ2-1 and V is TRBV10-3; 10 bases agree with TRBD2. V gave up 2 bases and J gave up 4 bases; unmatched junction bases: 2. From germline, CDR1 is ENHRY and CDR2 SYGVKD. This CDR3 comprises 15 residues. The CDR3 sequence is CAISEASGGYNEQFF. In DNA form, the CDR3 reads TGTGCCATCAGTGAGGCTAGCGGGGGATACAATGAGCAGTTCTTC.

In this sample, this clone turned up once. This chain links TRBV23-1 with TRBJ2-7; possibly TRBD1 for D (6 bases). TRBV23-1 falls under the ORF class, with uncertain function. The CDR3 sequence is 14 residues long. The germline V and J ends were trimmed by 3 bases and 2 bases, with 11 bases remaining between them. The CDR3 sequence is CASSQGYRAYEQYF. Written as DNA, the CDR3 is TGCGCCAGCAGTCAGGGGTACAGGGCCTACGAGCAGTACTTC.

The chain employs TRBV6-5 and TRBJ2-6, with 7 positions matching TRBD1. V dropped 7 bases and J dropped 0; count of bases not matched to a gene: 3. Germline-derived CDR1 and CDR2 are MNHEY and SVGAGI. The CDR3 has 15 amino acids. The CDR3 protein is CASKSGGSGANVLTF. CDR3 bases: TGTGCCAGCAAATCAGGGGGCTCTGGGGCCAACGTCCTGACTTTC.

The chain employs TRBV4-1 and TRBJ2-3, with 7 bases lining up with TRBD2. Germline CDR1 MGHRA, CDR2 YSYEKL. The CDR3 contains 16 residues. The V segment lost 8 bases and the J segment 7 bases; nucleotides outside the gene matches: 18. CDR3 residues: CASRDLAGDPAYTQYF. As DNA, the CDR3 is TGCGCCAGCCGCGACTTGGCGGGAGACCCGGCCTATACGCAGTATTTT.